This T cell receptor beta chain was profiled in a study of cytomegalovirus exposure and HLA in healthy donors. This clone was counted only a few times. Antigen specificity is unknown. Study results and caveats: The only immune exposure information that was available was CMV serostatus. Researchers reported in a later analysis that a missense DCLRE1C variant was tied to TCR beta V- and J-gene trimming.

The PCR used 60 Vbeta and 13 Jbeta primers. The repertoire was sequenced with immunoSEQ multiplex PCR; TCRdb's copy has only in-frame clones and lacks some. Among about 120,000 clones listed, roughly 9.9% were seen once. The sequence came from a man aged 30 to 45 in good health and CMV-seronegative. The sequenced sample consisted of PBMCs.

CDR3 sequence reads: CASSVKDRPNQPQHF. The CDR3 coding sequence is TGTGCCAGTAGTGTCAAGGACAGACCCAATCAGCCCCAGCATTTT. The chain couples TRBV19 to TRBJ1-5; D possibly corresponds to TRBD1 (6 bases). V was cut by 5 bases and J by 3 bases, with 14 bases left in between. The V gene's germline CDR1 is LNHDA and CDR2 SQIVND (reference sequence). The length of the CDR3 is 15 residues. Variable domain in full (rest from reference TRBV19 and TRBJ1-5): DGGITQSPKYLFRKEGQNVTLSCEQNLNHDAMYWYRQDPGQGLRLIYYSQIVNDFQKGDIAEGYSVSREKKESFPLTVTSAQKNPTAFYLCASSVKDRPNQPQHFGDGTRLSIL.